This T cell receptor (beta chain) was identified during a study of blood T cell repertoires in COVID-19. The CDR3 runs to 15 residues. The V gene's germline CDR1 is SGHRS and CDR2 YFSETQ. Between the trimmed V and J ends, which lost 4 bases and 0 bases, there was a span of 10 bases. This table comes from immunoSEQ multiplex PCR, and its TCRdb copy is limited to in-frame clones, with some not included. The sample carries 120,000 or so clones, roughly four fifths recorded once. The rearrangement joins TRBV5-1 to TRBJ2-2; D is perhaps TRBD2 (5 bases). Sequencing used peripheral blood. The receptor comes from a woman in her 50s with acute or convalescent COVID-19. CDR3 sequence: CASSAGLSNTGELFF. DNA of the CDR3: TGCGCCAGCAGCGCCGGACTGTCGAACACCGGGGAGCTGTTTTTT.